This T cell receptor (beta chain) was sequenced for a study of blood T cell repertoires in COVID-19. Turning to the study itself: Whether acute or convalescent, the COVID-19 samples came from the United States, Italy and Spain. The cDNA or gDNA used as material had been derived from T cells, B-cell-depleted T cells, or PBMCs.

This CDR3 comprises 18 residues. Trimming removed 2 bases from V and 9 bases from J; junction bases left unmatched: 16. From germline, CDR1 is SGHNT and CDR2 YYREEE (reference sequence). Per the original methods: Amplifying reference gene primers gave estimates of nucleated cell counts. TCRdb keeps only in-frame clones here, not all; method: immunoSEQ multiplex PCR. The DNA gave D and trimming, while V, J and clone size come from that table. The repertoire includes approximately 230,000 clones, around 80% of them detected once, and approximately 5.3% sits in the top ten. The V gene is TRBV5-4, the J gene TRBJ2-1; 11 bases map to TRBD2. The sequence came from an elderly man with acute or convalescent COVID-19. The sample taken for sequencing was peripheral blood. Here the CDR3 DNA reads TGTGCCAGCAGCTTCCGAGGGGTAGCGGGAGGGAGGTTGGCTGAGCAGTTCTTC. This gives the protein CASSFRGVAGGRLAEQFF. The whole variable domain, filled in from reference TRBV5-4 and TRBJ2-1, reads ETGVTQSPTHLIKTRGQQVTLRCSSQSGHNTVSWYQQALGQGPQFIFQYYREEENGRGNFPPRFSGLQFPNYSSELNVNALELDDSALYLCASSFRGVAGGRLAEQFFGPGTRLTVL.